Sequencing of this TCR beta chain was carried out in a study of shared clonotypes between healthy human individuals. Regarding this clone: Its cognate antigen is unknown.

Notes on the study in general: Blood was the sole source, and tissue repertoires probably differ.

This CDR3 spans 18 amino acids. Every contributor of samples was a Caucasian grown-up residing in Nashville, Tennessee. Several immunoSEQ plates received, in even portions, the genomic DNA of each subset. The sequenced material, unsorted PBMC DNA, was run on ten immunoSEQ deep assay plates. Using immunoSEQ multiplex PCR, the repertoire was profiled, and TCRdb retains in-frame clones only, with some absent. The sample shows some 500,000 clones, 79% of them seen only once. The sequencing sample was made of PBMCs. The rearrangement uses TRBV1 and TRBJ2-3; the D call of TRBD2 is as the table states it, not checked on the DNA. TRBV1 is marked as a pseudogene. The TCR comes from a woman between 40 and 55 years old in good health. Some clones in this sample may be carry-over from other donors' samples. CDR3 DNA sequence: TGCACCAGCAGGCTAGCGGGAGGGCCGTGTAGAAAGGCAGATACGCAGTATTTT. Translated: CTSRLAGGPCRKADTQYF.